These 8 T cell receptor beta chains were all obtained from the same sample, sequenced in a study of identical twins. One entry per CDR3 protein, called by TCRdb with MiXCR from the 5' RACE reads. The repertoire consists of 1,800,000 or so distinct CDR3 sequences, with 25% to 35% occurring once and the leading ten covering about 0.27%. Source material: cord blood. These receptors were collected from a newborn girl in good health.

The genes are TRBV5-4 and TRBJ1-1; tentative D call: TRBD1 (6 bases). Germline-derived CDR1 and CDR2 are SGHNT and YYREEE (reference sequence). Trimming stripped 0 bases from V and 0 bases from J, with 9 bases between. This CDR3 region has 15 residues. This CDR3 reads CASSLDGTMNTEAFF. The DNA of the CDR3 is TGTGCCAGCAGCTTGGATGGGACAATGAACACTGAAGCTTTCTTT.

There are a few counts of this clonotype. The chain uses TRBV25-1 and TRBJ2-1, with D possibly TRBD2 on 5 matching bases. Germline V lookup: CDR1 MGHDK, CDR2 SYGVNS. The CDR3 has 16 amino acids. Trimming removed 0 bases from V and 8 bases from J, with 17 bases in between. CDR3 loop: CASSEYRSGSRDEQFF. The CDR3 region has the DNA TGTGCCAGCAGTGAATATCGCAGCGGATCGAGGGATGAGCAGTTCTTC. The variable domain in full, with the rest retrieved from reference TRBV25-1 and TRBJ2-1, is EADIYQTPRYLVIGTGKKITLECSQTMGHDKMYWYQQDPGMELHLIHYSYGVNSTEKGDLSSESTVSRIRTEHFPLTLESARPSHTSQYLCASSEYRSGSRDEQFFGPGTRLTVL.

With respect to this clonotype: A junction boundary mismatches the germline segment, possibly from a read error. The chain recombines TRBV2 with TRBJ2-1, with TRBD2 matching over 13 bases. Germline CDR1 is SNHLY and CDR2 is FYNNEI. This CDR3 comprises 14 residues. CDR3 sequence reads: CASPGLAGDNEQFF. The CDR3 bases are TGCGCCAGCCCTGGACTAGCGGGAGATAATGAGCAGTTCTTC.

The chain couples TRBV5-5 to TRBJ1-2, with D perhaps matching TRBD1 (6 bases). Per germline, CDR1 SGHKS and CDR2 YYEKEE (reference sequence). This CDR3 region has 13 residues. Trimming left V 4 bases short and J 4 bases short, with 11 bases between. CDR3 in DNA: TGTGCCAGCAGCAACTCAGGGGTCTATGGCTACACCTTC. Encoded protein: CASSNSGVYGYTF.

This clonotype was recorded once. The chain is built from TRBV18 and TRBJ1-1; 7 positions match TRBD1. The CDR3 consists of 15 residues. Per the germline V gene, CDR1 is KGHSH and CDR2 is LQKENI. V trimming: 4 bases; J trimming: 0 bases; junction bases outside the gene matches: 5. DNA for the CDR3: TGTGCCAGCTCACGACAGGGCATAATGAACACTGAAGCTTTCTTT. As protein: CASSRQGIMNTEAFF.

The rearrangement links TRBV5-1 to TRBJ2-1; 11 bases line up with TRBD2. The V gene end was trimmed by 4 bases and the J gene end by 6 bases; junction bases not matched to a gene: 9. This CDR3 is built from 16 residues. In germline, CDR1 is SGHRS, CDR2 YFSETQ. In DNA, the CDR3 is TGCGCCAGCAGCACCCTTAGCGGGAGGGAGGTCAATGAGCAGTTCTTC. It translates to CASSTLSGREVNEQFF.

J is TRBJ1-5 and V is TRBV7-2; a possible D gene is TRBD1 (5 bases). Trimming left V 1 base short and J 5 bases short, with 12 bases between. This CDR3 contains 15 residues. CDR1 is SGHTA and CDR2 is FQGNSA in the germline V gene. The CDR3 sequence is CASSLVGAGDQPQHF. Written as DNA, the CDR3 is TGTGCCAGCAGCTTAGTAGGGGCGGGTGATCAGCCCCAGCATTTT.

The chain recombines TRBV20-1 with TRBJ2-7; the D is unclear. Per the germline V gene, CDR1 is DFQATT and CDR2 is SNEGSKA (reference sequence). There are 13 residues in the CDR3. With 5 bases removed from V and 0 bases from J, the gap between germline ends came to 11 bases. The CDR3 DNA sequence: TGCAGTGCTGCCTCCGGACGCTCCTACGAGCAGTACTTC. It encodes CSAASGRSYEQYF.